This TCR beta chain stems from a study of PD-1 blockade in classical Hodgkin lymphoma (dated by TCRdb to the early 2020s). With respect to the entire study: Nivolumab dosing was 3 mg/kg intravenously every 2 weeks, continuing until either disease progression or unacceptable toxicity. The study used CyTOF and TCR beta sequencing to define a peripheral blood immune signature of response to PD-1 blockade in classical Hodgkin lymphoma. Broad study findings and their caveats: Baseline TCR diversity was reported to be lower in newly diagnosed patients than in healthy donors and to be lower still in relapsed/refractory patients. A significant rise by C4D1 was seen in CD4+ but not CD8+ TCR diversity (p=0.0027 vs p=0.16), with the rise being most apparent in complete responders (p=0.02). The study covered only a single clinical trial cohort, and the causes of the repertoire differences, possibly disease activity or prior therapy, were still not defined. Baseline diversity similar to that of newly diagnosed patients was observed in trial patients achieving complete response, whereas significantly lower diversity was observed in partial responders and progressors. Patients starting nivolumab less than 1 year after ASCT had lower diversity and were excluded from later analyses to avoid confounding by immune reconstitution.

As concerns this clone: Its antigen is currently not known. Within one base of it there is no much larger clone, and no base qualities were kept.

The Qiagen DNeasy kit was used to extract genomic DNA both from unsorted PBMCs and from the negatively selected CD4+ and CD8+ fractions. TCR beta CDR3 regions were amplified by immunoSEQ multiplex PCR using primers annealing to V and J segments. A synthetic immune receptor repertoire was used to minimize amplification bias, and remaining bias was computationally removed after sequencing. The study's processing was this. Custom Python scripts were used to quantify repertoire diversity as the Shannon entropy index. The unsorted, CD4+ and CD8+ repertoires were each analyzed separately, with the exception of combined analyses, where CD4+ and CD8+ sequences were merged in silico. A clone was considered expanded if an increase in frequency of at least 2-fold after treatment relative to C1D1 was found, and a pseudocount of 0.5 was applied to clones undetected at baseline. Singleton clones were defined as clones with 0 or 1 copy at C1D1, and non-singleton clones were defined as clones with 2 or more copies. Clones expanded in unsorted samples were annotated as CD4+, CD8+ or unknown by matching protein sequences in sorted samples from the same patient. Diversity changes from C1D1 to C4D1 were tested in paired samples using Wilcoxon tests. TCRdb provides this immuneACCESS table in a form limited to in-frame rearrangements. Some clones are lacking; in checked studies, under half of them reflect an unresolved V gene, and why the rest are absent is not known. V and J calls and clone size are those listed in that table; D and trimming were worked out from the DNA. The sample table holds about 100,000 clones, of which about 89% were seen once. Of the sample, 5% to 7.5% is held by the ten largest clones.

In the paper's terms, the time point label means: cycle 2 day 1 (C2D1) of nivolumab. Relapse after autologous stem cell transplantation had occurred in all trial patients, and cohorts A, B and C were distinguished by prior brentuximab vedotin exposure. The trial cohort included 56 patients with relapsed/refractory classical Hodgkin lymphoma, and each patient had a best overall response of complete response, partial response or progressive disease. In the multi-cohort phase II CheckMate 205 trial, trial patients received single-agent nivolumab. An independent review committee assessed best overall response by applying the 2007 International Working Group response criteria. Trial PBMCs were obtained immediately prior to nivolumab initiation (C1D1) and on therapy at cycle 2 day 1 and cycle 4 day 1. Peripheral blood was collected in 8 mL Vacutainer Cell Preparation Tubes, from which PBMCs were isolated by centrifugation and then cryopreserved.

In the germline V gene (reference sequence), CDR1 corresponds to SEHNR and CDR2 to FQNEAQ. Deletion took 2 bases off V and 2 bases off J, with a span of 6 bases between the germline ends. The CDR3 measures 14 amino acids from cysteine to phenylalanine. Only the CDR3 DNA stays, 42 bases, in frame from base 1. The material sequenced was peripheral blood mononuclear cells (PBMCs), taken before the second cycle of nivolumab. The chain is assembled from TRBV7-9 and TRBJ2-2; the D gene lacks a confident call. This receptor was identified in a human donor with classical Hodgkin lymphoma. The nucleotides are TGTGCCAGCAGCTTACGGTTAAACACCGGGGAGCTGTTTTTT. Its protein is CASSLRLNTGELFF.